This T cell receptor (beta chain) derives from a study of blood T cell repertoires in COVID-19. For the study at large: T cells, B-cell-depleted T cells, or PBMCs supplied cDNA or gDNA.

Original methodology: From reference gene primer amplification, estimates of nucleated cell counts were derived. Method: immunoSEQ multiplex PCR; TCRdb's copy keeps in-frame clones and lacks some. V, J and clone size were drawn from that table, and D and trimming were deduced from the DNA. The sample lists about 14,000 clones, more than 70% occurring once. Looked up from germline, CDR1 is SGHAT and CDR2 is FQNNGV. The V and J ends lost 0 bases and 4 bases, in that order; junction bases with no gene match: 1. The CDR3 is made up of 14 amino acids. This clonotype was obtained from a man in his 70s with acute or convalescent COVID-19. The chain has TRBV11-2 and TRBJ1-1; 8 bases are shared with TRBD1. The sequencing input was peripheral blood. As DNA, the CDR3 is TGTGCCAGCAGCTTAGACACAGGGGGCACTGAAGCTTTCTTT. The encoded protein is CASSLDTGGTEAFF.